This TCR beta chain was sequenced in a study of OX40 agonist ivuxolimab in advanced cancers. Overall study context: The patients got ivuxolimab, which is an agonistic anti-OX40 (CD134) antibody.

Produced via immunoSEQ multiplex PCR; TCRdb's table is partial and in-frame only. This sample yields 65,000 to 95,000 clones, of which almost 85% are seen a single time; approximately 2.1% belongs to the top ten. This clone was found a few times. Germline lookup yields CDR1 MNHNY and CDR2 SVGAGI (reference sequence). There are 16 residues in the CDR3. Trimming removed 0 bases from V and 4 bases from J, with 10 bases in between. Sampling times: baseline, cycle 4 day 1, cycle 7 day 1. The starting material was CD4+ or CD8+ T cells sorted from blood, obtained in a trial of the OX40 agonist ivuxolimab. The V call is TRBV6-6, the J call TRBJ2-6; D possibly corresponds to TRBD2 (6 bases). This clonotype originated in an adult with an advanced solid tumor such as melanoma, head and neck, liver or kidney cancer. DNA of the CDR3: TGTGCCAGCAGTTACTCGGCGGGATCAGGGGCCAACGTCCTGACTTTC. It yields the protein CASSYSAGSGANVLTF.